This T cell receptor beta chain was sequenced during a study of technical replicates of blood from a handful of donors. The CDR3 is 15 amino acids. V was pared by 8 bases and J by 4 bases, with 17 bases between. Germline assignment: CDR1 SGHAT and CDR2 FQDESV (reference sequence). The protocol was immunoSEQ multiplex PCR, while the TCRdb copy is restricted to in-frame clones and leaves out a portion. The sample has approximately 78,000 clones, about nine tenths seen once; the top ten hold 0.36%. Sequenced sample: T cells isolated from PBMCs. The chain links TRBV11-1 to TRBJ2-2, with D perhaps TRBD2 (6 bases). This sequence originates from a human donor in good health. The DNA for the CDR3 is TGTGCCAGCGGGACTTCGAGACGAACCACCGGGGAGCTGTTTTTT. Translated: CASGTSRRTTGELFF.